This T cell receptor beta chain derives from a study of early T cells in non-severe SARS-CoV-2 infection. Turning to the study itself: The chains were unpaired, and the sequenced material was bulk RNA from unsorted whole blood.

Germline V lookup: CDR1 SGHDN, CDR2 FVKESK. The CDR3 loop spans 14 amino acids. Study conclusions and caveats: Reliance on VDJdb matching favored anti-spike CD8 responses; private and CD4 specificities were missed.

As to this clonotype: Its matching antigen is unknown. An end of the junction differs from the germline gene, which may be a read error.

Unique molecular identifiers tagged individual cDNA molecules. TCRdb reprocessed the 5' RACE reads with MiXCR, giving one entry per CDR3 protein. The data hold roughly 72,000 distinct CDR3 sequences, with about 13% observed a single time. V is TRBV14 and J is TRBJ1-2, with 9 bases that match TRBD1. Specimen: whole blood. The sequence derives from an adult who was a healthcare worker with PCR-confirmed SARS-CoV-2 infection or an uninfected control (not recorded which). CDR3 amino acids: CARSRDRAGYGYTF. The CDR3 DNA is TGTGCCAGAAGCCGGGACAGGGCCGGCTATGGCTACACCTTC.